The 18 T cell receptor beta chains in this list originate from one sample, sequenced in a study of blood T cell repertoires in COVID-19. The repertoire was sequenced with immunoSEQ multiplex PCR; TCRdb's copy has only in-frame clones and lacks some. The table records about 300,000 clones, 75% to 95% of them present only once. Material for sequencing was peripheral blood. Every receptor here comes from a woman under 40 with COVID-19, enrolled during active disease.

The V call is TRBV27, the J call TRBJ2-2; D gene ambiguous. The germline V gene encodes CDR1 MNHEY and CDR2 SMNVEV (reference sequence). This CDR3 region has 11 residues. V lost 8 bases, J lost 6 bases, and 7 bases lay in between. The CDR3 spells CASEAAGELFF. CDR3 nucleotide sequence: TGTGCCAGCGAGGCGGCCGGGGAGCTGTTTTTT.

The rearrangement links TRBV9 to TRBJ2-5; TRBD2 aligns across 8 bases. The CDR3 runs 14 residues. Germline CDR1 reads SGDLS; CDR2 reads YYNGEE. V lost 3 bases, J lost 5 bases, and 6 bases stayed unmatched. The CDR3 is CASSEGLVPETQYF. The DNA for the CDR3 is TGTGCCAGCAGCGAGGGACTAGTCCCGGAGACCCAGTACTTC.

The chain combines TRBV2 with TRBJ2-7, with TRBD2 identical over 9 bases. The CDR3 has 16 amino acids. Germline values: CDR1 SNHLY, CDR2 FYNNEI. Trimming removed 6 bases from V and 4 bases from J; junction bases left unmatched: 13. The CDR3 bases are TGTGCCAGCAGCGATACAGGTAGCGGGAGAAGGTACGAGCAGTACTTC. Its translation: CASSDTGSGRRYEQYF.

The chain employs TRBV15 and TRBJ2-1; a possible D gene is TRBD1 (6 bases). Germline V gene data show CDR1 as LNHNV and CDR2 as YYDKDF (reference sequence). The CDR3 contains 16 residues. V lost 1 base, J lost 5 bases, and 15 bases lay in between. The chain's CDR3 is CATSRVQGLGNNEQFF. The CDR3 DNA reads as TGTGCCACCAGCAGAGTGCAGGGGCTCGGAAACAATGAGCAGTTCTTC.

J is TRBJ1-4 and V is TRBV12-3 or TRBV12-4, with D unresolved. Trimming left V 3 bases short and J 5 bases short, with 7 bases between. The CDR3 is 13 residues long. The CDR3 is CASSFSGNEKLFF. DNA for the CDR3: TGTGCCAGCAGTTTTTCGGGAAATGAAAAACTGTTTTTT.

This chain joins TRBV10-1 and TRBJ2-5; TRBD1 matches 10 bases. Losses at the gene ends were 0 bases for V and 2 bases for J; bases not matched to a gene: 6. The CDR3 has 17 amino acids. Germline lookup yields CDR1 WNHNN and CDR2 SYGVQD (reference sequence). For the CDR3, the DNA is TGCGCCAGCAGTGAGTCTTTGACAGGGGGCTTTCAAGAGACCCAGTACTTC. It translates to CASSESLTGGFQETQYF.

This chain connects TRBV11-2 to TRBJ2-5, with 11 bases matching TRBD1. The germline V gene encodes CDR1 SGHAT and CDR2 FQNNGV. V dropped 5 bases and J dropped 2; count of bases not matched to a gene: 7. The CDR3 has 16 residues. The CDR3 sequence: CASSRNGQGAQETQYF. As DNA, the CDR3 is TGTGCCAGCAGCAGAAACGGACAGGGGGCACAAGAGACCCAGTACTTC.

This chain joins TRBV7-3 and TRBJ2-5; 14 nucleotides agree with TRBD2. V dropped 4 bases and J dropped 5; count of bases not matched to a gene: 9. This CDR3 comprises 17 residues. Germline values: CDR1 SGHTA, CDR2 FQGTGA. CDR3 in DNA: TGTGCCAGCAGCTACAAACCGGGACTAGCGGGAGATGAGACCCAGTACTTC. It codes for CASSYKPGLAGDETQYF.

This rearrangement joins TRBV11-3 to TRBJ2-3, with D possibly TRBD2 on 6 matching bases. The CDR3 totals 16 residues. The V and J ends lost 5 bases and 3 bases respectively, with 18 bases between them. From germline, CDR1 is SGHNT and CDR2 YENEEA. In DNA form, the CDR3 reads TGTGCCAGCAGCCAGGCGTCGACTAGGGGAACAGATACGCAGTATTTT. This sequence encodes CASSQASTRGTDTQYF.

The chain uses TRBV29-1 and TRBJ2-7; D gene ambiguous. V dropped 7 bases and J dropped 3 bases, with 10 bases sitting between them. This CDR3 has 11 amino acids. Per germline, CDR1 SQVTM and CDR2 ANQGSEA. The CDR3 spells CSGFLNYEQYF. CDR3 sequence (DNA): TGCAGCGGGTTTCTAAACTACGAGCAGTACTTC.

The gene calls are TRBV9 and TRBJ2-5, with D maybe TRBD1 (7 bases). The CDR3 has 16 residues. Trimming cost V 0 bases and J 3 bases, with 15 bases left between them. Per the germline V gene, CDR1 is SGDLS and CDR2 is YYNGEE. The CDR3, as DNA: TGTGCCAGCAGCGTAGCCAGGGGGGAGGAAAAAGAGACCCAGTACTTC. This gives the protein CASSVARGEEKETQYF.

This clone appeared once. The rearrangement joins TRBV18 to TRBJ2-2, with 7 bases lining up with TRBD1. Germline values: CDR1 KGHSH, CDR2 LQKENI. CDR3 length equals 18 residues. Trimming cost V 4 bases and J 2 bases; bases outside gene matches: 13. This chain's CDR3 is CASSLLRAGTVNTGELFF. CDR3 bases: TGTGCCAGCTCACTACTAAGGGCCGGGACAGTTAACACCGGGGAGCTGTTTTTT.

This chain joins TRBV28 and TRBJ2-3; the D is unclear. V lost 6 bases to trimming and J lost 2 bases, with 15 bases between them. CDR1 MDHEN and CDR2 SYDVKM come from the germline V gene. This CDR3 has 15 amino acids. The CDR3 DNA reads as TGTGCCAGCAGCCCTACCAGGCTTTCCACAGATACGCAGTATTTT. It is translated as CASSPTRLSTDTQYF.

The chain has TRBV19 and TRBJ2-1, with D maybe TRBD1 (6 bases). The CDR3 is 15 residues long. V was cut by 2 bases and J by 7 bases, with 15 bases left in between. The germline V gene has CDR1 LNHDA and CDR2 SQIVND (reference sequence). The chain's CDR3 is CASSIQGFRENEQFF. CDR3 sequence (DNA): TGTGCCAGTAGTATACAGGGGTTTCGGGAAAATGAGCAGTTCTTC.

CDR3 in amino acids: CASSQLGLKLPTNEKLFF. The CDR3 DNA sequence: TGTGCCAGTAGTCAATTGGGACTGAAGCTTCCAACTAATGAAAAACTGTTTTTT. The V and J genes are TRBV19 and TRBJ1-4, with D maybe TRBD1 (5 bases). The CDR3 is 18 residues long. Trimming stripped 5 bases from V and 0 bases from J, with 19 bases between. Germline V gives CDR1 LNHDA, CDR2 SQIVND (reference sequence).

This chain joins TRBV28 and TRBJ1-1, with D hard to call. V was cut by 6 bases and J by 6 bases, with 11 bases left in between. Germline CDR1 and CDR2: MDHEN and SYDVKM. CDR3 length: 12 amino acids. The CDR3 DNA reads TGTGCCAGCAGGGTCGGTTATGCTGAAGCTTTCTTT. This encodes CASRVGYAEAFF.

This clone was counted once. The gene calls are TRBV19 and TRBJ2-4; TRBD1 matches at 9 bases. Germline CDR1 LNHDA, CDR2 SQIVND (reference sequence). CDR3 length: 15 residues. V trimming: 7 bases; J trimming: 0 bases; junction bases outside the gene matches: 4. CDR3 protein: CASKEQGAAKNIQYF. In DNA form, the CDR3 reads TGTGCCAGTAAGGAACAGGGGGCAGCCAAAAACATTCAGTACTTC.

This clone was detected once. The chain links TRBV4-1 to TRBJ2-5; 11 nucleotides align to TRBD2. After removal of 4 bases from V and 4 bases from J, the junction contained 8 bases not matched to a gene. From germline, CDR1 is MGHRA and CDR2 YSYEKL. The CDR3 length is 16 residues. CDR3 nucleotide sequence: TGCGCCAGCAGCCCAAGAGTAGCGGGAGGGGGAGAGACCCAGTACTTC. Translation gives CASSPRVAGGGETQYF.